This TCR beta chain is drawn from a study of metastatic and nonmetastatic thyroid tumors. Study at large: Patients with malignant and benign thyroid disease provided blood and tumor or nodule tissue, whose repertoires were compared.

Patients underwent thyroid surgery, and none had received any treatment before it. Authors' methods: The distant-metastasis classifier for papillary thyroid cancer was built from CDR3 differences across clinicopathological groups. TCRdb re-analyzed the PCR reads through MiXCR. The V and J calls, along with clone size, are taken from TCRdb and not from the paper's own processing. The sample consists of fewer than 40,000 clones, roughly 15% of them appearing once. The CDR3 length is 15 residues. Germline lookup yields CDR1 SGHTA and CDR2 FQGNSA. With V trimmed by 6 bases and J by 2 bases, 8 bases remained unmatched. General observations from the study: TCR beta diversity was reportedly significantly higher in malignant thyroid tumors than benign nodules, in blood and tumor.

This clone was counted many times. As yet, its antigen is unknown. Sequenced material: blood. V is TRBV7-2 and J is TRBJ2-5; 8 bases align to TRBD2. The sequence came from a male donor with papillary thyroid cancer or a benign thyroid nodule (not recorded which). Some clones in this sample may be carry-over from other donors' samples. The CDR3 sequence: CASSPLTSVQETQYF. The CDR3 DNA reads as TGTGCCAGCAGTCCCTTGACTAGCGTACAAGAGACCCAGTACTTC. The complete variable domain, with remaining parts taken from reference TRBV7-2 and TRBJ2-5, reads GAGVSQSPSNKVTEKGKDVELRCDPISGHTALYWYRQSLGQGLEFLIYFQGNSAPDKSGLPSDRFSAERTGGSVSTLTIQRTQQEDSAVYLCASSPLTSVQETQYFGPGTRLLVL.